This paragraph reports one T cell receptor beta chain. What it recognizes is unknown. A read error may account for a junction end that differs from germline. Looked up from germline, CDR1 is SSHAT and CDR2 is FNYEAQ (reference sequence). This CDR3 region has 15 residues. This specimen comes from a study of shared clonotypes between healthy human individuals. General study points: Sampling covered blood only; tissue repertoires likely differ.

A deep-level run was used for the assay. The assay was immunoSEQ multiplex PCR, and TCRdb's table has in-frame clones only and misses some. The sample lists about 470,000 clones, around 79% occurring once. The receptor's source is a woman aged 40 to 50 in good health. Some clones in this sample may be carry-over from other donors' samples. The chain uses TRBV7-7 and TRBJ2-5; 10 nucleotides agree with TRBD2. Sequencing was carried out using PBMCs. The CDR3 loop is CASSRLAGFQETQYF. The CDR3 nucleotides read TGTGCTAGCAGCAGACTAGCGGGCTTCCAAGAGACCCAGTACTTC. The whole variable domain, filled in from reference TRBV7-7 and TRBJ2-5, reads GAGVSQSPRYKVTKRGQDVTLRCDPISSHATLYWYQQALGQGPEFLTYFNYEAQPDKSGLPSDRFSAERPEGSISTLTIQRTEQRDSAMYRCASSRLAGFQETQYFGPGTRLLVL.